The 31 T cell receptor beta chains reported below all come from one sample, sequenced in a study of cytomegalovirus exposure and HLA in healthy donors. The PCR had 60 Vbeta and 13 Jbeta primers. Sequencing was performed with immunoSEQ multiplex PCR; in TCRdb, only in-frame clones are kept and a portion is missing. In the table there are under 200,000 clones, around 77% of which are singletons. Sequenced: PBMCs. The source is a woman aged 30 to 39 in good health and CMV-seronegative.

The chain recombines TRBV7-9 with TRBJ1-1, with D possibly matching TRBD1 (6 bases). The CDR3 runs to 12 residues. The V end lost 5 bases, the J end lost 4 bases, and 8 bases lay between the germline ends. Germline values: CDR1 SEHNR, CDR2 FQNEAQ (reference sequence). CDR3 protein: CASSRGSTEAFF. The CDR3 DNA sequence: TGTGCCAGCAGCAGGGGGAGCACTGAAGCTTTCTTT.

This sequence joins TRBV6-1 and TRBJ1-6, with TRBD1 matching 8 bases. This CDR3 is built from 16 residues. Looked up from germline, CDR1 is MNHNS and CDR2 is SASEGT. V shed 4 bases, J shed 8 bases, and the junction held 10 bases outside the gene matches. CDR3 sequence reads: CASSAIATGADSPLHF. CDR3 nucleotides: TGTGCCAGCAGTGCGATAGCGACAGGGGCAGATTCACCCCTCCACTTT.

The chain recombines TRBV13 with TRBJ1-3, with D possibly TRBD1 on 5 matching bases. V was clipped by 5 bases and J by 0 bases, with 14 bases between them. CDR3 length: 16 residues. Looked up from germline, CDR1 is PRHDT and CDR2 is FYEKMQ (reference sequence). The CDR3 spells CASSHPTDLSGNTIYF. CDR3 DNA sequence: TGTGCCAGCAGCCACCCGACAGATCTCTCTGGAAACACCATATATTTT.

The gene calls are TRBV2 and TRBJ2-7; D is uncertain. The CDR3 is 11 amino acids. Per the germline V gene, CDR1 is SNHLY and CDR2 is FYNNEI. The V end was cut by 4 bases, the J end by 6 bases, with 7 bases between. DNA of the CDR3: TGTGCCAGCAGTGCGAGTTTCGAGCAGTACTTC. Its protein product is CASSASFEQYF. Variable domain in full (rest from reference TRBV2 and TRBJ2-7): EPEVTQTPSHQVTQMGQEVILRCVPISNHLYFYWYRQILGQKVEFLVSFYNNEISEKSEIFDDQFSVERPDGSNFTLKIRSTKLEDSAMYFCASSASFEQYFGPGTRLTVT.

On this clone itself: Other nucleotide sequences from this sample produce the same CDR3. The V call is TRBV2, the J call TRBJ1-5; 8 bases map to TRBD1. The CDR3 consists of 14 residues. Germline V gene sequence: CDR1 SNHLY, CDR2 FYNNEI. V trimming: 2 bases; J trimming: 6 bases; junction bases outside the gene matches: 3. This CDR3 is CASSEQGAGQPQHF. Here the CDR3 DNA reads TGTGCCAGCAGTGAACAGGGGGCGGGTCAGCCCCAGCATTTT.

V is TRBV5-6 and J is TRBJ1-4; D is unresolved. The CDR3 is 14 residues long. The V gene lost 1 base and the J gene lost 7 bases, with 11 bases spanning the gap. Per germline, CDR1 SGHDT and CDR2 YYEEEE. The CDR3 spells CASSLRQLGEKLFF. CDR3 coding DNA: TGTGCCAGCAGCTTGCGGCAGCTAGGTGAAAAACTGTTTTTT.

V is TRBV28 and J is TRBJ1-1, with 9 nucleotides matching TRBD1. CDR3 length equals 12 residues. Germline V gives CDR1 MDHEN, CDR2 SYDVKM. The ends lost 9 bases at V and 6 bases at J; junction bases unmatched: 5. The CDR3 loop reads CARQGAIPEAFF. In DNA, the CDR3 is TGTGCCAGACAGGGGGCGATACCTGAAGCTTTCTTT.

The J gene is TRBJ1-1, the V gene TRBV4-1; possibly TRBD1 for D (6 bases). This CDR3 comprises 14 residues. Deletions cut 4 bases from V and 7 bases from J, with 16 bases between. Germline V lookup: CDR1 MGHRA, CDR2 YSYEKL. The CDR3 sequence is CASSRPQTGHEAFF. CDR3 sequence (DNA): TGCGCCAGCAGCCGTCCGCAGACAGGTCATGAAGCTTTCTTT.

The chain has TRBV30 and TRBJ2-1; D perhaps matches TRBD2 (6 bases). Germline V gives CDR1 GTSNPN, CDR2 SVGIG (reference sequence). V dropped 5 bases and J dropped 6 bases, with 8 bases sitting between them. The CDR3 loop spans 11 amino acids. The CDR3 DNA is TGTGCCTGGGATAGCGGCAATGAGCAGTTCTTC. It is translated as CAWDSGNEQFF. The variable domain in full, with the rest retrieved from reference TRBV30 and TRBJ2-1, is SQTIHQWPATLVQPVGSPLSLECTVEGTSNPNLYWYRQAAGRGLQLLFYSVGIGQISSEVPQNLSASRPQDRQFILSSKKLLLSDSGFYLCAWDSGNEQFFGPGTRLTVL.

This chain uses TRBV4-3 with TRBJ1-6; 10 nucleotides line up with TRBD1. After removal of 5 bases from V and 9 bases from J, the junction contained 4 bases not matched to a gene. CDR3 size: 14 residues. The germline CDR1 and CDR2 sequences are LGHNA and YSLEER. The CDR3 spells CASSNRDRGSPLHF. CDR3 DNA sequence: TGCGCCAGCAGCAACCGGGACAGGGGTTCACCCCTCCACTTT.

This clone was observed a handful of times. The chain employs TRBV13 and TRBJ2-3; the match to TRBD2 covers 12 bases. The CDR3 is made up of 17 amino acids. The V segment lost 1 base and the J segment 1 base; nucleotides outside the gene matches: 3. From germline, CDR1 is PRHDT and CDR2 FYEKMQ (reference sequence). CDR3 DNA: TGTGCCAGCAGCTTAGTACTAGCGGGGGGTGGCACAGATACGCAGTATTTT. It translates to CASSLVLAGGGTDTQYF.

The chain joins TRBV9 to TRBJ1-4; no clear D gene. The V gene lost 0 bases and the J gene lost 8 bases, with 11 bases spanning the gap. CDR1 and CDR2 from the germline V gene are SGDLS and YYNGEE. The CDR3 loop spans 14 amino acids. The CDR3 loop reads CASSVGALKEKLFF. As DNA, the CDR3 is TGTGCCAGCAGCGTAGGGGCCCTAAAGGAAAAACTGTTTTTT.

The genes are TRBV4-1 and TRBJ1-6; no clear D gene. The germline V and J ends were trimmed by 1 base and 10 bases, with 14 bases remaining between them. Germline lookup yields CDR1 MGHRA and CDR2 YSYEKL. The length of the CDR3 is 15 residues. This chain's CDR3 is CASSQGISPGSPLHF. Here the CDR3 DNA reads TGCGCCAGCAGCCAAGGGATTTCACCGGGATCACCCCTCCACTTT.

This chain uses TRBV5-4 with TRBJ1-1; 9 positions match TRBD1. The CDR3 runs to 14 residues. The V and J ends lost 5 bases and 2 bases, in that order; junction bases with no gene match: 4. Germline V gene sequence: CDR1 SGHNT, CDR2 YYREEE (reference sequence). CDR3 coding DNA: TGTGCCAGCAGGCCGGGACAGGGAAACACTGAAGCTTTCTTT. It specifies CASRPGQGNTEAFF.

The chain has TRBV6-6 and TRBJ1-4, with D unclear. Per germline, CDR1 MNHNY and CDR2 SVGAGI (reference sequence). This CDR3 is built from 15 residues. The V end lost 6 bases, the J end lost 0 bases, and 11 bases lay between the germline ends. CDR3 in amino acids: CASRPSAPTNEKLFF. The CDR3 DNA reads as TGTGCCAGCAGACCCTCCGCGCCAACTAATGAAAAACTGTTTTTT.

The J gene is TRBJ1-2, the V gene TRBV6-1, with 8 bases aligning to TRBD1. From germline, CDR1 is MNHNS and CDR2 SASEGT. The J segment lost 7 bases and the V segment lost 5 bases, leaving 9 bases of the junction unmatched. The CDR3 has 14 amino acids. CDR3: CASSFRRTGIGYTF. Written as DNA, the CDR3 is TGTGCCAGCAGTTTTCGCAGGACAGGGATTGGCTACACCTTC.

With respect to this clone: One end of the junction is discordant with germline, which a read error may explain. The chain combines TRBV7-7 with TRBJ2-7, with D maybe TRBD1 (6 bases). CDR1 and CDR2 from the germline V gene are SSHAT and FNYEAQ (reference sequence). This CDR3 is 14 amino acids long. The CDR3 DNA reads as TGTGCTAGCAGCCCCTCAGGGGTTTCCTACGAGCAGTACTTC. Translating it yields CASSPSGVSYEQYF.

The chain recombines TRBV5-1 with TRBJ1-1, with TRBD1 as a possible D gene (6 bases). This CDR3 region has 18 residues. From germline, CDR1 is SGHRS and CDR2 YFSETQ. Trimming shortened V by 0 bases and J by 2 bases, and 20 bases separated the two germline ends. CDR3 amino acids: CASSLAGGGFSLNTEAFF. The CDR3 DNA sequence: TGCGCCAGCAGCTTGGCTGGGGGCGGCTTTTCATTAAACACTGAAGCTTTCTTT. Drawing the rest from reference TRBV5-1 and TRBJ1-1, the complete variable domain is KAGVTQTPRYLIKTRGQQVTLSCSPISGHRSVSWYQQTPGQGLQFLFEYFSETQRNKGNFPGRFSGRQFSNSRSEMNVSTLELGDSALYLCASSLAGGGFSLNTEAFFGQGTRLTVV.

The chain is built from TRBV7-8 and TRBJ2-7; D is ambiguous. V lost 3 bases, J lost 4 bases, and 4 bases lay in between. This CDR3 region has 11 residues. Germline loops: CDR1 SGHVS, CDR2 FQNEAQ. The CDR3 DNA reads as TGTGCCAGCAGCTTGTATTACGAGCAGTACTTC. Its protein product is CASSLYYEQYF. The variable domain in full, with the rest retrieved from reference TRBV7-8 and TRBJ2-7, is GAGVSQSPRYKVAKRGQDVALRCDPISGHVSLFWYQQALGQGPEFLTYFQNEAQLDKSGLPSDRFFAERPEGSVSTLKIQRTQQEDSAVYLCASSLYYEQYFGPGTRLTVT.

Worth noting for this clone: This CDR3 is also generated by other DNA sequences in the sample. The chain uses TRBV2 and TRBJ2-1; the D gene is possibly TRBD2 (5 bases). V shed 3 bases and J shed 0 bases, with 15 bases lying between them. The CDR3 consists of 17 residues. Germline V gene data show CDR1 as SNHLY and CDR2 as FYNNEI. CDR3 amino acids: CASSDEGAPSSYNEQFF. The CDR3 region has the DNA TGTGCCAGCAGTGATGAGGGCGCGCCGAGCTCCTACAATGAGCAGTTCTTC. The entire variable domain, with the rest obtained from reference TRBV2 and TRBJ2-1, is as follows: EPEVTQTPSHQVTQMGQEVILRCVPISNHLYFYWYRQILGQKVEFLVSFYNNEISEKSEIFDDQFSVERPDGSNFTLKIRSTKLEDSAMYFCASSDEGAPSSYNEQFFGPGTRLTVL.

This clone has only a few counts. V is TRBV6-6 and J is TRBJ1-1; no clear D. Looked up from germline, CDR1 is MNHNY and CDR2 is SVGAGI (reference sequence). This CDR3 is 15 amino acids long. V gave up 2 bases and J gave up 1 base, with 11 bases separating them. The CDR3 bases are TGTGCCAGCAGTTACAAATTCACGGGGAACACTGAAGCTTTCTTT. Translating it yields CASSYKFTGNTEAFF.

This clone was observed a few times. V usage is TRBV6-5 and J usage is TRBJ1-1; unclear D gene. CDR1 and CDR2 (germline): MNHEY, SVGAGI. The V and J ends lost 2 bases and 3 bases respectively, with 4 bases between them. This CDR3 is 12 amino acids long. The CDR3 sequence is CASSYEYTEAFF. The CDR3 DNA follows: TGTGCCAGCAGTTACGAGTACACTGAAGCTTTCTTT.

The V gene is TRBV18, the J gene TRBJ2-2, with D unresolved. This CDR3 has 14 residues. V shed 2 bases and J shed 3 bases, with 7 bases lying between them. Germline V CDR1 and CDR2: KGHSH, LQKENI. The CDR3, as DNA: TGTGCCAGCTCACCAGTAAGAGACACCGGGGAGCTGTTTTTT. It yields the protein CASSPVRDTGELFF.

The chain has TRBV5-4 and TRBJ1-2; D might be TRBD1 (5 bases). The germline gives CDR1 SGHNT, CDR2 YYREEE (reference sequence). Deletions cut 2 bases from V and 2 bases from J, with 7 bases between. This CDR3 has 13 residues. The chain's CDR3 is CASSFSGNYGYTF. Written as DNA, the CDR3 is TGTGCCAGCAGCTTTTCAGGGAACTATGGCTACACCTTC.

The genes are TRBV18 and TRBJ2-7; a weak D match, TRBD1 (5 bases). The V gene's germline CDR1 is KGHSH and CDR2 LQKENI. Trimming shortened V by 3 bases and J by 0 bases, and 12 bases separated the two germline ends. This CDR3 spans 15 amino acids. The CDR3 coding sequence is TGTGCCAGCTCACCGCTTCCAGGGTCCTCCTACGAGCAGTACTTC. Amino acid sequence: CASSPLPGSSYEQYF.

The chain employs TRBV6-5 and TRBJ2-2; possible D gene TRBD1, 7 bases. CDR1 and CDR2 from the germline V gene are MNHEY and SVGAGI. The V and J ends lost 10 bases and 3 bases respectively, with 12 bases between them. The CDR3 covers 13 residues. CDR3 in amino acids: CATTRGDTGELFF. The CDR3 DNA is TGTGCCACGACCAGGGGGGACACCGGGGAGCTGTTTTTT.

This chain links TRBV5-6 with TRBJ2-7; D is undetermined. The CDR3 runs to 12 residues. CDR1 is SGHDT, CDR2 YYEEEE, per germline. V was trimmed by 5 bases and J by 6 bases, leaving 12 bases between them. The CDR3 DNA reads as TGTGCCAGCAGTATATGGGCCCGCGAGCAGTACTTC. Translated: CASSIWAREQYF.

The CDR3 DNA follows: TGTGCCAGCAGCGCCAAAGGCGGGGGTGGCTCCTATAATTCACCCCTCCACTTT. Translated, it gives CASSAKGGGGSYNSPLHF. This sequence joins TRBV7-3 and TRBJ1-6; perhaps TRBD1 as D (5 bases). V lost 5 bases and J 0 bases, leaving 17 bases between the germline ends. The CDR3 has 18 residues. From germline, CDR1 is SGHTA and CDR2 FQGTGA.

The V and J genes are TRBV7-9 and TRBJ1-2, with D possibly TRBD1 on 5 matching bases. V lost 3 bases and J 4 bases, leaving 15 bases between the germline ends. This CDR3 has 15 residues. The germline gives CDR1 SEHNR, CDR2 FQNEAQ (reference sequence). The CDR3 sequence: CASSFNSWDFYGYTF. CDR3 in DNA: TGTGCCAGCAGCTTTAATTCTTGGGACTTCTATGGCTACACCTTC.

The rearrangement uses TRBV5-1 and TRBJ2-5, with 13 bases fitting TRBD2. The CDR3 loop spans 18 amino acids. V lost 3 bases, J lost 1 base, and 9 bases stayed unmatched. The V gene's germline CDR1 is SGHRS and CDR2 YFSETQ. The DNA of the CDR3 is TGCGCCAGCAGCTCCCGGACTAGCGGGAGAGCCTCCCAAGAGACCCAGTACTTC. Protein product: CASSSRTSGRASQETQYF.

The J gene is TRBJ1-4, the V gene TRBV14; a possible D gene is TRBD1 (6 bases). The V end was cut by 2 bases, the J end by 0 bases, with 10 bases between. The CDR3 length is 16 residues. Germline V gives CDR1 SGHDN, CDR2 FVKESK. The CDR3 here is CASSQIGGATNEKLFF. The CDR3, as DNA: TGTGCCAGCAGCCAAATAGGGGGTGCAACTAATGAAAAACTGTTTTTT. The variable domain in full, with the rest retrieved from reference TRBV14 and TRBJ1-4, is EAGVTQFPSHSVIEKGQTVTLRCDPISGHDNLYWYRRVMGKEIKFLLHFVKESKQDESGMPNNRFLAERTGGTYSTLKVQPAELEDSGVYFCASSQIGGATNEKLFFGSGTQLSVL.